One and the same sample provided the 21 T cell receptor beta chains below, sequenced in a study of blood T cell repertoires in COVID-19. Repertoires were generated with immunoSEQ multiplex PCR, while TCRdb's copy carries only in-frame clones and drops some. Of more than 200,000 clones listed, 84% are singletons. The specimen sequenced was peripheral blood. These receptors came from a man aged 55 to 70 with acute or convalescent COVID-19.

The chain combines TRBV28 with TRBJ1-2, with TRBD1 matching 9 bases. In germline, CDR1 is MDHEN, CDR2 SYDVKM. Germline trimming cut 3 bases from V and 5 bases from J; bases unmatched to any gene: 7. This CDR3 comprises 15 residues. The CDR3 spells CASSLGGTGRYGYTF. CDR3 bases: TGTGCCAGCAGTTTGGGCGGGACAGGGAGATATGGCTACACCTTC.

V usage is TRBV9 and J usage is TRBJ1-1, with D possibly matching TRBD1 (5 bases). The germline V gene encodes CDR1 SGDLS and CDR2 YYNGEE. The germline V and J ends were trimmed by 4 bases and 1 base, with 8 bases remaining between them. The CDR3 runs 13 residues. The CDR3: CASSLGQNTEAFF. DNA for the CDR3: TGTGCCAGCAGCCTCGGACAGAACACTGAAGCTTTCTTT.

The chain is built from TRBV2 and TRBJ1-3; TRBD1 matches at 12 bases. The CDR3 spans 16 residues. Germline trimming cut 10 bases from V and 4 bases from J; bases unmatched to any gene: 11. Looked up from germline, CDR1 is SNHLY and CDR2 is FYNNEI. In DNA form, the CDR3 reads TGTGCCACCACGGGGGGACAGGGGGCGCCGGGAAACACCATATATTTT. It translates to CATTGGQGAPGNTIYF.

The CDR3 loop reads CASSQDRGTGRYSEAFF. The DNA for the CDR3 is TGTGCCAGCAGCCAAGATAGGGGGACAGGGCGTTATTCTGAAGCTTTCTTT. The V call is TRBV14, the J call TRBJ1-1, with 9 bases aligning to TRBD1. This CDR3 is built from 17 residues. Trimming took 0 bases from V and 6 from J; bases not matched to a gene: 11. The germline V gene encodes CDR1 SGHDN and CDR2 FVKESK. Filled out from reference TRBV14 and TRBJ1-1, the complete variable domain reads EAGVTQFPSHSVIEKGQTVTLRCDPISGHDNLYWYRRVMGKEIKFLLHFVKESKQDESGMPNNRFLAERTGGTYSTLKVQPAELEDSGVYFCASSQDRGTGRYSEAFFGQGTRLTVV.

This chain joins TRBV2 and TRBJ1-1; 7 nucleotides line up with TRBD1. Germline assignment: CDR1 SNHLY and CDR2 FYNNEI. The CDR3 is made up of 13 amino acids. The ends lost 6 bases at V and 4 bases at J; junction bases unmatched: 5. The CDR3 loop is CASSSKGATEAFF. CDR3 DNA sequence: TGTGCCAGCAGCTCCAAGGGGGCCACTGAAGCTTTCTTT.

This chain links TRBV30 with TRBJ2-1; TRBD2 matches 7 bases. The germline CDR1 and CDR2 sequences are GTSNPN and SVGIG (reference sequence). The CDR3 covers 15 residues. V was clipped by 0 bases and J by 3 bases; unmatched bases: 5. CDR3 region: CAWSVGGGGYNEQFF. The CDR3 DNA reads TGTGCCTGGAGTGTAGGAGGCGGGGGCTACAATGAGCAGTTCTTC. Full variable domain (missing parts from reference TRBV30 and TRBJ2-1): SQTIHQWPATLVQPVGSPLSLECTVEGTSNPNLYWYRQAAGRGLQLLFYSVGIGQISSEVPQNLSASRPQDRQFILSSKKLLLSDSGFYLCAWSVGGGGYNEQFFGPGTRLTVL.

The V and J genes are TRBV7-3 and TRBJ2-3, with TRBD2 identical over 11 bases. J gave up 1 base and V 4 bases, and 13 bases lay outside the gene matches. The CDR3 length is 19 residues. CDR1 and CDR2 (germline): SGHTA, FQGTGA. The CDR3 here is CASSSPTSGVGGGTDTQYF. The CDR3 DNA follows: TGTGCCAGCAGCTCCCCGACTAGCGGGGTTGGGGGGGGCACAGATACGCAGTATTTT.

The count of this clone is one. This chain joins TRBV30 and TRBJ1-2; D not certain. Germline assignment: CDR1 GTSNPN and CDR2 SVGIG (reference sequence). Trimming shortened V by 5 bases and J by 0 bases, and 10 bases separated the two germline ends. The CDR3 is made up of 13 amino acids. CDR3 amino acids: CAWVLPPNYGYTF. The DNA for the CDR3 is TGTGCCTGGGTCCTTCCCCCTAACTATGGCTACACCTTC.

The rearrangement links TRBV19 to TRBJ2-6; D unresolved. V was pared by 4 bases and J by 3 bases, with 7 bases between. CDR3 length: 14 amino acids. The germline CDR1 and CDR2 sequences are LNHDA and SQIVND (reference sequence). The CDR3 reads CASSTRSGANVLTF. For the CDR3, the DNA is TGTGCCAGTAGTACACGGAGTGGGGCCAACGTCCTGACTTTC.

This chain uses TRBV5-4 with TRBJ1-5; D is unresolved. This CDR3 contains 15 residues. The germline CDR1 and CDR2 sequences are SGHNT and YYREEE (reference sequence). The CDR3 DNA sequence: TGTGCGGCGAGCTCGGGGAGTGGGTTCGATCAGCCCCAGCATTTT. This translates into CAASSGSGFDQPQHF.

The V call is TRBV28, the J call TRBJ2-7; D ambiguous. V was shortened by 1 base and J by 5 bases, with 15 bases between the two germline ends. The CDR3 totals 15 residues. The V gene's germline CDR1 is MDHEN and CDR2 SYDVKM. The CDR3 nucleotides read TGTGCCAGCAGTTTATACGCGGCCCTAACTCACGAGCAGTACTTC. Translation gives CASSLYAALTHEQYF.

The rearrangement joins TRBV21-1 to TRBJ2-1; the table assigns TRBD2, which was not confirmed against the DNA. TRBV21-1 is designated a pseudogene. The CDR3 contains 17 residues. DNA for the CDR3: TGTGCCAGCAGCAAGTCGTGGAGGGAGAACCCCGAGGCCGAGCAGTTCTTC. Its protein is CASSKSWRENPEAEQFF.

The gene calls are TRBV5-4 and TRBJ2-2; 12 nucleotides line up with TRBD2. The J segment lost 4 bases and the V segment lost 3 bases, leaving 1 base of the junction unmatched. The length of the CDR3 is 15 residues. Germline loops: CDR1 SGHNT, CDR2 YYREEE (reference sequence). The CDR3 here is CASSSSGRGTGELFF. The CDR3, as DNA: TGTGCCAGCAGCTCTAGCGGGAGGGGCACCGGGGAGCTGTTTTTT. Combining the CDR3 with reference TRBV5-4 and TRBJ2-2 gives the whole variable domain ETGVTQSPTHLIKTRGQQVTLRCSSQSGHNTVSWYQQALGQGPQFIFQYYREEENGRGNFPPRFSGLQFPNYSSELNVNALELDDSALYLCASSSSGRGTGELFFGEGSRLTVL.

This clone came up once. This chain uses TRBV4-2 with TRBJ1-2; D is ambiguous. The CDR3 is 15 residues long. Germline loops: CDR1 LGHNA, CDR2 YNFKEQ. V was pared by 0 bases and J by 6 bases, with 14 bases between. CDR3 amino acids: CASSQDMPSYNGYTF. The CDR3 DNA is TGTGCCAGCAGCCAAGATATGCCCTCCTATAATGGCTACACCTTC.

There are a few counts of this clone. The chain carries TRBV10-3 and TRBJ2-7, with a possible D match to TRBD1 (6 bases). V was shortened by 4 bases and J by 2 bases, with 15 bases between the two germline ends. Germline assignment: CDR1 ENHRY and CDR2 SYGVKD. The CDR3 covers 15 residues. The CDR3 region is CAISGPGQRTYEQYF. The CDR3, as DNA: TGTGCCATCAGTGGCCCCGGACAGCGCACCTACGAGCAGTACTTC.

The gene calls are TRBV5-1 and TRBJ2-2; TRBD1 agrees at 8 bases. Germline loops: CDR1 SGHRS, CDR2 YFSETQ. With V trimmed by 4 bases and J by 1 base, 6 bases remained unmatched. CDR3 size: 16 residues. The CDR3 reads CASSASGTGNTGELFF. Here the CDR3 DNA reads TGCGCCAGCAGCGCCTCCGGGACAGGGAACACCGGGGAGCTGTTTTTT.

The gene calls are TRBV28 and TRBJ1-5; tentative D call: TRBD1 (5 bases). Germline CDR1 and CDR2: MDHEN and SYDVKM. V lost 9 bases and J 0 bases, leaving 12 bases between the germline ends. This CDR3 contains 14 residues. The CDR3: CASLTAHSNQPQHF. The CDR3 region has the DNA TGTGCCAGTTTGACAGCTCATAGCAATCAGCCCCAGCATTTT.

The CDR3 DNA sequence: TGTGCCAGCAGACCTGTTGGGGAGCGGCAACCTTACGAGCAGTACTTC. Translation gives CASRPVGERQPYEQYF. V gene TRBV27 combines with J gene TRBJ2-7; D perhaps matches TRBD2 (5 bases). The germline V and J ends were trimmed by 6 bases and 4 bases, with 22 bases remaining between them. Germline V gene lookup returns CDR1 MNHEY and CDR2 SMNVEV (reference sequence). This CDR3 comprises 16 residues.

The genes are TRBV9 and TRBJ2-5; D possibly corresponds to TRBD1 (6 bases). Germline loops: CDR1 SGDLS, CDR2 YYNGEE. The CDR3 length is 15 residues. Trimming took off 1 base at V and 2 bases at J, with 12 bases between the two ends. The CDR3 coding sequence is TGTGCCAGCAGCGTAAGAGCAGGGGATCAAGAGACCCAGTACTTC. The encoded protein is CASSVRAGDQETQYF.

V gene TRBV19 combines with J gene TRBJ2-7; TRBD2 aligns across 14 bases. CDR1 is LNHDA, CDR2 SQIVND, per germline (reference sequence). This CDR3 contains 15 residues. The V segment lost 6 bases and the J segment 2 bases; nucleotides outside the gene matches: 3. The CDR3 bases are TGTGCCAGTAGCGCGGGACTAGCGGGAGCCTACGAGCAGTACTTC. The encoded protein is CASSAGLAGAYEQYF.

The rearrangement uses TRBV4-1 and TRBJ2-5, with a possible D match to TRBD1 (6 bases). This CDR3 comprises 16 residues. The germline V gene encodes CDR1 MGHRA and CDR2 YSYEKL. V was trimmed by 1 base and J by 7 bases, leaving 19 bases between them. The chain's CDR3 is CASSQVGADVIGTQYF. Here the CDR3 DNA reads TGCGCCAGCAGCCAAGTGGGGGCAGACGTCATAGGGACCCAGTACTTC.